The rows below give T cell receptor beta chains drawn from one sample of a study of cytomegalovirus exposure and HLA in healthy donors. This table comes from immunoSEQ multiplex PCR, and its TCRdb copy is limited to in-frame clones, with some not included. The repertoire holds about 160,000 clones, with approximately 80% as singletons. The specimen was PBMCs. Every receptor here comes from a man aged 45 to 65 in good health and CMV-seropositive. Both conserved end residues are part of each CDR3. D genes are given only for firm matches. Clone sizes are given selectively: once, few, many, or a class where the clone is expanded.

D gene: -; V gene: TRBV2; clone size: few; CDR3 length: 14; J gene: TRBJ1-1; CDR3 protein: CASSGASESAEAFF; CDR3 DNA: TGTGCCAGCAGTGGAGCGAGTGAATCCGCGGAAGCTTTCTTT
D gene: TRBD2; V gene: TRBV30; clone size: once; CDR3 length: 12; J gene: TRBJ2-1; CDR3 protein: CASLAGGRQKFF; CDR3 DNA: TGTGCCTCCCTGGCGGGGGGGCGTCAGAAGTTCTTC
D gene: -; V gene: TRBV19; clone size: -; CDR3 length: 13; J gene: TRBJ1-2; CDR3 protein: CASSITESYGYTF; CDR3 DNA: TGTGCCAGTAGTATAACAGAATCCTATGGCTACACCTTC
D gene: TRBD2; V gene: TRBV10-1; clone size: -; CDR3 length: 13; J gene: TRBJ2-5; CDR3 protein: CASSLSGVGTQYF; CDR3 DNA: TGCGCCAGCAGTCTAAGCGGGGTTGGGACCCAGTACTTC
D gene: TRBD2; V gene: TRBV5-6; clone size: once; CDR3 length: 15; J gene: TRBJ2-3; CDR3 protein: CASSLSGGAVDTQYF; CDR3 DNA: TGTGCCAGCAGCTTGAGCGGGGGGGCGGTGGATACGCAGTATTTT
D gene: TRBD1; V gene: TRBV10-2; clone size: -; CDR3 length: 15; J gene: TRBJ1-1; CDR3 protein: CASSVPGGGNTEAFF; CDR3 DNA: TGCGCCAGCAGTGTCCCAGGGGGAGGAAACACTGAAGCTTTCTTT
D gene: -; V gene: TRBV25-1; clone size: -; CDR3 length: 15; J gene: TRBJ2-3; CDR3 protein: CASSEGTLRTDTQYF; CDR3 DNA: TGTGCCAGCAGTGAAGGGACACTCCGCACAGATACGCAGTATTTT
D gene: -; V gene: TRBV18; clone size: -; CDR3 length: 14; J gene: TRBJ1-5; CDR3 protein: CASSREGVDQPQHF; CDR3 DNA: TGTGCCAGCTCACGGGAGGGGGTGGATCAGCCCCAGCATTTT
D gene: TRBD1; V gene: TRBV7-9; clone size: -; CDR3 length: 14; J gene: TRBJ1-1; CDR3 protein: CASSFGQGYTEAFF; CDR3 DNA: TGTGCCAGCAGCTTTGGACAGGGGTACACTGAAGCTTTCTTT
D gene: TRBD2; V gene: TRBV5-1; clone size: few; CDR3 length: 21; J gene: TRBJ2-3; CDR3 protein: CASSFVGTSGGARPVTDTQYF; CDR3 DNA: TGCGCCAGCAGCTTTGTAGGGACTAGCGGGGGGGCCCGGCCGGTGACAGATACGCAGTATTTT